The 25 T cell receptor beta chains listed next were all sequenced from one sample in a study of shared clonotypes between healthy human individuals. Repertoires were generated with immunoSEQ multiplex PCR, while TCRdb's copy carries only in-frame clones and drops some. The sample lists 2 million to 2.5 million clones, about nine tenths seen once, with around 0.38% in the top ten. What was sequenced was naive CD4+ T cells from PBMCs. As to subset: CD45RA+ positively selected. All receptors derive from a man between 18 and 35 years old in good health. Some clones in this sample may be carry-over from other donors' samples.

This chain uses TRBV6-6 with TRBJ2-7; 8 nucleotides align to TRBD2. Germline V gene data show CDR1 as MNHNY and CDR2 as SVGAGI (reference sequence). The trim removed 7 bases at V and 5 bases at J, leaving 10 bases unmatched. The CDR3 length is 14 residues. The CDR3 loop reads CASNPSSGINEQYF. The CDR3 DNA reads as TGTGCCAGCAACCCCAGTAGCGGGATCAACGAGCAGTACTTC.

V and J are TRBV7-6 and TRBJ1-5, with D unclear. The CDR3 sequence is 17 residues long. Between the trimmed V and J ends, which lost 6 bases and 1 base, there was a span of 19 bases. CDR1 and CDR2 from the germline V gene are SGHVS and FNYEAQ. This chain's CDR3 is CASSEPGMRLSNQPQHF. CDR3 coding DNA: TGTGCCAGCAGTGAGCCAGGAATGCGGTTGAGCAATCAGCCCCAGCATTTT.

This clone has a single count. Other DNA sequences in this sample translate to the same CDR3. This sequence joins TRBV27 and TRBJ2-7; D is perhaps TRBD2 (6 bases). Germline lookup yields CDR1 MNHEY and CDR2 SMNVEV (reference sequence). V lost 2 bases and J lost 6, with 8 bases in between. This CDR3 is 12 amino acids long. The CDR3 coding sequence is TGTGCCAGCAGTTTAACCGGGGGCGAGCAGTACTTC. Translation: CASSLTGGEQYF.

The sample holds one count of this clone. At one end, the junction sequence differs from germline, possibly due to a read error. V and J are TRBV7-9 and TRBJ2-1; no definite D call. This CDR3 spans 15 amino acids. The germline CDR1 and CDR2 sequences are SEHNR and FQNEAQ (reference sequence). In nucleotides, the CDR3 is TGTGCCAGCAGCTCTCGAATCCTGTCCTACAATGAGCGGTTCTTC. Its protein product is CASSSRILSYNERFF.

The chain combines TRBV28 with TRBJ2-7; 7 bases match TRBD1. CDR1 and CDR2 (germline): MDHEN, SYDVKM. V trimming: 6 bases; J trimming: 3 bases; junction bases outside the gene matches: 5. The CDR3 extends over 13 amino acids. CDR3 protein: CASSPDRVYEQYF. The CDR3 nucleotides are TGTGCCAGCAGCCCCGACAGGGTCTACGAGCAGTACTTC.

The chain employs TRBV5-6 and TRBJ2-7, with TRBD1 matching over 7 bases. The germline CDR1 and CDR2 sequences are SGHDT and YYEEEE. The ends lost 3 bases at V and 9 bases at J; junction bases unmatched: 12. The CDR3 loop spans 14 amino acids. Written as DNA, the CDR3 is TGTGCCAGCAGCTCTAGACAGGGCCCGAGTGGGCAGTACTTC. Its translation is CASSSRQGPSGQYF. Variable domain in full (rest from reference TRBV5-6 and TRBJ2-7): DAGVTQSPTHLIKTRGQQVTLRCSPKSGHDTVSWYQQALGQGPQFIFQYYEEEERQRGNFPDRFSGHQFPNYSSELNVNALLLGDSALYLCASSSRQGPSGQYFGPGTRLTVT.

The gene calls are TRBV30 and TRBJ1-2; D gene uncertain. The CDR3 is made up of 16 amino acids. V shed 0 bases and J shed 2 bases, with 16 bases lying between them. Germline CDR1 and CDR2: GTSNPN and SVGIG (reference sequence). This CDR3 reads CAWSVGMGGINYGYTF. CDR3 sequence (DNA): TGTGCCTGGAGTGTTGGTATGGGAGGCATCAACTATGGCTACACCTTC.

The chain employs TRBV19 and TRBJ2-5; D gene ambiguous. This CDR3 is built from 16 residues. V lost 1 base, J lost 0 bases, and 12 bases lay in between. Germline CDR1 LNHDA, CDR2 SQIVND (reference sequence). CDR3 DNA: TGTGCCAGTAGTATAGGAGCCCTAAGGCACCAAGAGACCCAGTACTTC. Translation gives CASSIGALRHQETQYF. The entire variable domain, with the rest obtained from reference TRBV19 and TRBJ2-5, is as follows: DGGITQSPKYLFRKEGQNVTLSCEQNLNHDAMYWYRQDPGQGLRLIYYSQIVNDFQKGDIAEGYSVSREKKESFPLTVTSAQKNPTAFYLCASSIGALRHQETQYFGPGTRLLVL.

In this sample, this clone turned up a few times. V and J are TRBV7-2 and TRBJ2-7; D remains unclear. The CDR3 runs to 11 residues. Trimming took off 4 bases at V and 5 bases at J, with 6 bases between the two ends. Germline assignment: CDR1 SGHTA and CDR2 FQGNSA. The CDR3 loop reads CASSSADEQYF. CDR3 DNA sequence: TGTGCCAGCAGCTCGGCGGACGAGCAGTACTTC. The full variable domain, with the rest looked up from reference TRBV7-2 and TRBJ2-7, is GAGVSQSPSNKVTEKGKDVELRCDPISGHTALYWYRQSLGQGLEFLIYFQGNSAPDKSGLPSDRFSAERTGGSVSTLTIQRTQQEDSAVYLCASSSADEQYFGPGTRLTVT.

The chain joins TRBV7-3 to TRBJ2-3; D is perhaps TRBD2 (6 bases). The V end was cut by 5 bases, the J end by 0 bases, with 12 bases between. CDR1 SGHTA and CDR2 FQGTGA come from the germline V gene. The CDR3 is 15 amino acids. CDR3 in amino acids: CASSQSGYSTDTQYF. Written as DNA, the CDR3 is TGTGCCAGCAGCCAGAGCGGGTATAGCACAGATACGCAGTATTTT.

This sequence joins TRBV6-6 and TRBJ2-3, with D possibly TRBD2 on 6 matching bases. The CDR3 has 16 residues. Germline V gives CDR1 MNHNY, CDR2 SVGAGI (reference sequence). V lost 1 base and J lost 0, with 11 bases in between. The CDR3, as DNA: TGTGCCAGCAGTTACTATCGGGAGCTGAGCACAGATACGCAGTATTTT. This encodes CASSYYRELSTDTQYF.

The V call is TRBV28, the J call TRBJ1-5; D is perhaps TRBD1 (6 bases). The germline gives CDR1 MDHEN, CDR2 SYDVKM. The CDR3 is 14 residues long. V was cut by 3 bases and J by 8 bases, with 14 bases left in between. The CDR3 sequence: CASSFGTPSKPQHF. The CDR3 DNA follows: TGTGCCAGCAGTTTCGGGACACCAAGCAAGCCCCAGCATTTT.

The chain recombines TRBV2 with TRBJ2-1; no clear D. Germline CDR1 reads SNHLY; CDR2 reads FYNNEI. The CDR3 consists of 15 residues. The V end lost 6 bases, the J end lost 7 bases, and 19 bases lay between the germline ends. This CDR3 reads CASRESEREWNEQFF. CDR3 DNA: TGTGCCAGCAGGGAATCGGAGCGCGAGTGGAATGAGCAGTTCTTC. The full variable domain, rest sourced from reference TRBV2 and TRBJ2-1, is EPEVTQTPSHQVTQMGQEVILRCVPISNHLYFYWYRQILGQKVEFLVSFYNNEISEKSEIFDDQFSVERPDGSNFTLKIRSTKLEDSAMYFCASRESEREWNEQFFGPGTRLTVL.

A remark on this clone: The same CDR3 arises from other DNA sequences in this sample as well. The chain's CDR3 is CASSDRGLSNQPQHF. DNA of the CDR3: TGTGCCAGCAGTGATAGGGGGTTAAGCAATCAGCCCCAGCATTTT. The V call is TRBV2, the J call TRBJ1-5, with TRBD1 as a possible D gene (6 bases). This CDR3 contains 15 residues. Trimming took 3 bases from V and 1 from J, leaving 10 bases between them. Per germline, CDR1 SNHLY and CDR2 FYNNEI.

The rearrangement joins TRBV6-4 to TRBJ2-7, with 8 nucleotides matching TRBD2. CDR3 length equals 14 residues. Germline-derived CDR1 and CDR2 are MRHNA and SNTAGT. V trimming: 2 bases; J trimming: 5 bases; junction bases outside the gene matches: 5. CDR3 sequence (DNA): TGTGCCAGCAGTGACCCAGCGGGAGCGCACGAGCAGTACTTC. The encoded protein is CASSDPAGAHEQYF.

This clone was seen just once. The genes are TRBV9 and TRBJ2-5, with a tentative D call TRBD2 (6 bases). CDR1 is SGDLS and CDR2 is YYNGEE in the germline V gene. The CDR3 extends over 15 amino acids. The V gene lost 1 base and the J gene lost 4 bases, with 14 bases spanning the gap. The CDR3 nucleotides read TGTGCCAGCAGCGTAAATAGGGACTCCAGAGAGACCCAGTACTTC. The encoded protein is CASSVNRDSRETQYF. Full variable domain (remainder filled in from reference TRBV9 and TRBJ2-5): DSGVTQTPKHLITATGQRVTLRCSPRSGDLSVYWYQQSLDQGLQFLIQYYNGEERAKGNILERFSAQQFPDLHSELNLSSLELGDSALYFCASSVNRDSRETQYFGPGTRLLVL.

The chain uses TRBV11-1 and TRBJ2-3; no firm D call. CDR1 and CDR2 from the germline V gene are SGHAT and FQDESV (reference sequence). Trimming pared 5 bases from V and 3 bases from J, leaving 12 bases between. There are 14 residues in the CDR3. CDR3 sequence reads: CASSPPSVTDTQYF. The CDR3 DNA reads TGTGCCAGCAGCCCCCCCTCCGTTACAGATACGCAGTATTTT.

The chain employs TRBV10-3 and TRBJ2-1; the D gene could be TRBD1 or TRBD2 (5 bases each). Trimming took 0 bases from V and 6 from J, leaving 15 bases between them. Germline CDR1 and CDR2: ENHRY and SYGVKD. The CDR3 covers 16 residues. CDR3 in DNA: TGTGCCATCAGTGAGTCGGGGACCCTAAGTCGCAATGAGCAGTTCTTC. This codes for CAISESGTLSRNEQFF.

The V gene is TRBV11-3, the J gene TRBJ2-2; D gene uncertain. Germline CDR1 and CDR2: SGHNT and YENEEA. The length of the CDR3 is 14 residues. The germline V and J ends were trimmed by 8 bases and 2 bases, with 12 bases remaining between them. The CDR3 nucleotides read TGTGCCAGCGGGGTCGGCACTAACACCGGGGAGCTGTTTTTT. This codes for CASGVGTNTGELFF.

The rearrangement joins TRBV5-1 to TRBJ1-1, with a possible D match to TRBD1 (6 bases). CDR1 and CDR2 (germline): SGHRS, YFSETQ. This CDR3 comprises 16 residues. The germline V and J ends were trimmed by 4 bases and 1 base, with 17 bases remaining between them. DNA for the CDR3: TGCGCCAGCAGCGCCTCTCCGGGGGCCAAGAACACTGAAGCTTTCTTT. It encodes CASSASPGAKNTEAFF.

Comment on this clone: Different DNA sequences within this sample yield the same CDR3. V is TRBV5-1 and J is TRBJ1-4; TRBD1 is a possible D gene (5 bases). Trimming took off 2 bases at V and 0 bases at J, with 8 bases between the two ends. This CDR3 is 15 amino acids long. Germline V gives CDR1 SGHRS, CDR2 YFSETQ. DNA for the CDR3: TGCGCCAGCAGCTTTGGAGGGGCAACTAATGAAAAACTGTTTTTT. It yields the protein CASSFGGATNEKLFF.

This chain connects TRBV27 to TRBJ2-5, with 11 positions matching TRBD2. V dropped 4 bases and J dropped 5; count of bases not matched to a gene: 3. CDR3 length: 14 amino acids. Per germline, CDR1 MNHEY and CDR2 SMNVEV (reference sequence). CDR3 coding DNA: TGTGCCAGCAGTTCCCCTAGCGGGAGGGAGACCCAGTACTTC. Its translation: CASSSPSGRETQYF.

The V call is TRBV29-1, the J call TRBJ2-7; D call uncertain. This CDR3 has 12 amino acids. V lost 4 bases and J lost 0, with 7 bases in between. Germline V CDR1 and CDR2: SQVTM, ANQGSEA. CDR3 nucleotide sequence: TGCAGCGTTGCCAGCAACTCCTACGAGCAGTACTTC. Amino acids: CSVASNSYEQYF.

The chain joins TRBV5-4 to TRBJ2-2; D call uncertain. The V end was cut by 1 base, the J end by 0 bases, with 7 bases between. Germline loops: CDR1 SGHNT, CDR2 YYREEE (reference sequence). The CDR3 loop spans 15 amino acids. CDR3 bases: TGTGCCAGCAGCTTGATGGGAACGAACACCGGGGAGCTGTTTTTT. Protein product: CASSLMGTNTGELFF.

The chain uses TRBV28 and TRBJ2-1; perhaps TRBD1 as D (6 bases). With 6 bases removed from V and 0 bases from J, the gap between germline ends came to 12 bases. The CDR3 has 15 amino acids. Germline CDR1 and CDR2: MDHEN and SYDVKM. CDR3 DNA sequence: TGTGCCAGCAGCCAACAGGGTCCCTCCTACAATGAGCAGTTCTTC. It encodes CASSQQGPSYNEQFF.